The 15 T cell receptor beta chains in this list originate from one sample, sequenced in a study of blood T cell repertoires in COVID-19. Generated by immunoSEQ multiplex PCR, the TCRdb table keeps only in-frame clones and is missing some. The data show under 150,000 clones, with 79% seen just once and 3% to 4.5% held by the top ten. The sample was peripheral blood. These receptor sequences come from a man aged 55 to 70 with acute or convalescent COVID-19.

This rearrangement joins TRBV28 to TRBJ2-3; weak D call: TRBD1 (6 bases). The CDR3 is made up of 14 amino acids. With 6 bases removed from V and 2 bases from J, the gap between germline ends came to 12 bases. CDR1 and CDR2 from the germline V gene are MDHEN and SYDVKM. CDR3 region: CASSIQGTTDTQYF. CDR3 coding DNA: TGTGCCAGCAGCATACAGGGAACCACAGATACGCAGTATTTT.

The chain is built from TRBV5-1 and TRBJ2-1; 7 nucleotides agree with TRBD2. The V segment lost 2 bases and the J segment 6 bases; nucleotides outside the gene matches: 8. The CDR3 totals 15 residues. Germline V gene data show CDR1 as SGHRS and CDR2 as YFSETQ. CDR3 residues: CASSLIGLGLNEQFF. In nucleotides, the CDR3 is TGCGCCAGCAGCTTAATTGGACTAGGGCTCAATGAGCAGTTCTTC.

The chain combines TRBV28 with TRBJ2-7; no firm D call. This CDR3 is 15 amino acids long. Germline V gives CDR1 MDHEN, CDR2 SYDVKM. The V and J ends lost 5 bases and 3 bases respectively, with 17 bases between them. The chain's CDR3 is CASSQSELVLYEQYF. The CDR3 DNA follows: TGTGCCAGCAGTCAATCAGAGCTAGTCCTCTACGAGCAGTACTTC.

CDR3: CASSFPTGGYGYTF. In nucleotides, the CDR3 is TGTGCCAGCAGTTTTCCGACAGGAGGTTATGGCTACACCTTC. V is TRBV28 and J is TRBJ1-2; maybe TRBD1 (6 bases). Looked up from germline, CDR1 is MDHEN and CDR2 is SYDVKM. The CDR3 totals 14 residues. Trimming pared 3 bases from V and 5 bases from J, leaving 13 bases between.

The rearrangement joins TRBV4-3 to TRBJ2-4, with 8 bases matching TRBD2. Germline V lookup: CDR1 LGHNA, CDR2 YSLEER. There are 20 residues in the CDR3. Trimming took 1 base from V and 0 from J; bases not matched to a gene: 14. The CDR3 sequence is CASSQVGLAGIELAKNIQYF. For the CDR3, the DNA is TGCGCCAGCAGCCAAGTTGGGCTAGCGGGTATAGAACTAGCCAAAAACATTCAGTACTTC.

This clone was observed a single time. The CDR3 nucleotides are TGTGCCAGCAGCTTGGGGCTGAATTCACCCCTCCACTTT. Protein: CASSLGLNSPLHF. The rearrangement uses TRBV5-8 and TRBJ1-6; D unclear. The V gene lost 0 bases and the J gene lost 7 bases, with 5 bases spanning the gap. The CDR3 has 13 amino acids. From germline, CDR1 is SGHTS and CDR2 YDEGEE.

CDR3 DNA sequence: TGTGCCAGCAGGCCCCCGGACAGGGGGCCCTACGAGCAGTACTTC. Protein sequence: CASRPPDRGPYEQYF. The chain has TRBV6-4 and TRBJ2-7; TRBD1 agrees at 11 bases. CDR1 and CDR2 from the germline V gene are MRHNA and SNTAGT. The V gene end was trimmed by 6 bases and the J gene end by 2 bases; junction bases not matched to a gene: 6. The CDR3 sequence is 15 residues long.

V and J are TRBV6-5 and TRBJ2-7; 7 nucleotides align to TRBD1. The V gene's germline CDR1 is MNHEY and CDR2 SVGAGI. The CDR3 runs to 13 residues. Losses at the gene ends were 7 bases for V and 3 bases for J; bases not matched to a gene: 6. In nucleotides, the CDR3 is TGTGCCAGCACCTCGGGACAGAACTACGAGCAGTACTTC. This sequence encodes CASTSGQNYEQYF.

DNA for the CDR3: TGTGCCAGCAGCCCCGGGGGTAGCGTGAACACCGGGGAGCTGTTTTTT. Translation: CASSPGGSVNTGELFF. V and J are TRBV9 and TRBJ2-2, with D possibly TRBD2 on 6 matching bases. Germline CDR1 is SGDLS and CDR2 is YYNGEE. Trimming removed 4 bases at V and 1 base at J, with 14 bases between. This CDR3 contains 16 residues.

The rearrangement links TRBV28 to TRBJ1-5; perhaps TRBD1 as D (5 bases). Germline CDR1 and CDR2: MDHEN and SYDVKM. V was shortened by 3 bases and J by 4 bases, with 10 bases between the two germline ends. The CDR3 consists of 14 residues. CDR3 nucleotide sequence: TGTGCCAGCAGTTTCGCGACAGAAAATCAGCCCCAGCATTTT. Translation gives CASSFATENQPQHF.

The CDR3 sequence: CASSIVGTPLTYEQYF. As DNA, the CDR3 is TGTGCCAGTAGTATAGTGGGGACTCCTCTAACCTACGAGCAGTACTTC. The J gene is TRBJ2-7, the V gene TRBV19; weak D call: TRBD2 (6 bases). The CDR3 runs 16 residues. V was trimmed by 1 base and J by 2 bases, leaving 15 bases between them. Looked up from germline, CDR1 is LNHDA and CDR2 is SQIVND (reference sequence).

The chain has TRBV29-1 and TRBJ2-5; D is ambiguous. Germline CDR1 reads SQVTM; CDR2 reads ANQGSEA. The CDR3 is made up of 11 amino acids. V was trimmed by 5 bases and J by 3 bases, leaving 7 bases between them. Here the CDR3 reads CSVLGKETQYF. CDR3 in DNA: TGCAGCGTTTTGGGCAAAGAGACCCAGTACTTC.

This chain joins TRBV19 and TRBJ2-5; 8 bases fit TRBD1. The CDR3 length is 15 residues. Germline V gene sequence: CDR1 LNHDA, CDR2 SQIVND (reference sequence). V lost 1 base to trimming and J lost 2 bases; unmatched junction nucleotides: 3. The CDR3: CASSIVGTGQETQYF. Here the CDR3 DNA reads TGTGCCAGTAGTATAGTAGGGACAGGTCAAGAGACCCAGTACTTC.

The rearrangement joins TRBV29-1 to TRBJ1-1, with TRBD1 matching over 7 bases. CDR1 and CDR2 (germline): SQVTM, ANQGSEA. The CDR3 totals 13 residues. Trimming cost V 6 bases and J 6 bases; bases outside gene matches: 10. The CDR3 region is CSVRTGGQAEAFF. DNA of the CDR3: TGCAGCGTCCGGACAGGCGGACAAGCTGAAGCTTTCTTT.

The chain couples TRBV7-2 to TRBJ2-1; 8 bases map to TRBD2. The J segment lost 4 bases and the V segment lost 1 base, leaving 3 bases of the junction unmatched. The V gene's germline CDR1 is SGHTA and CDR2 FQGNSA. The CDR3 sequence is 15 residues long. The CDR3 bases are TGTGCCAGCAGCTTAGAGCGGGGGATTTACAATGAGCAGTTCTTC. Its protein is CASSLERGIYNEQFF.